One sample yielded the 7 T cell receptor beta chains listed below, sequenced in a study of blood T cell repertoires in COVID-19. Assay: immunoSEQ multiplex PCR; the TCRdb copy retains only in-frame clones and omits some. The repertoire holds over 250,000 clones, with roughly 90% as singletons. Sample: peripheral blood. The source of these receptors is a woman aged 70-85 years with COVID-19, enrolled during active disease.

Turning to this clone: An end of the junction does not agree with germline; a read error may underlie this. V usage is TRBV29-1 and J usage is TRBJ2-3; 10 bases align to TRBD1. CDR1 is SQVTM, CDR2 ANQGSEA, per germline. The CDR3 has 11 amino acids. Here the CDR3 reads CSVEEGQGVIF. CDR3 bases: TGCAGCGTTGAAGAAGGACAGGGGGTAATTTTT.

The chain is built from TRBV27 and TRBJ1-1; a possible D gene is TRBD1 (5 bases). Trimming cost V 7 bases and J 5 bases, with 8 bases left between them. Germline CDR1 and CDR2: MNHEY and SMNVEV (reference sequence). The CDR3 extends over 11 amino acids. The CDR3 DNA reads TGTGCCAGCAACGGGGGGACTGAAGCTTTCTTT. It is translated as CASNGGTEAFF.

J is TRBJ2-7 and V is TRBV5-1; possible D gene TRBD1, 6 bases. V was shortened by 1 base and J by 0 bases, with 8 bases between the two germline ends. Looked up from germline, CDR1 is SGHRS and CDR2 is YFSETQ. This CDR3 is built from 14 residues. For the CDR3, the DNA is TGCGCCAGCAGCTTGAACAGGGCCTCCTACGAGCAGTACTTC. This codes for CASSLNRASYEQYF.

CDR3: CAISEWSSNTGELFF. CDR3 coding DNA: TGTGCCATCAGTGAGTGGAGTTCGAACACCGGGGAGCTGTTTTTT. The V gene is TRBV10-3, the J gene TRBJ2-2; D remains unclear. The V end was cut by 1 base, the J end by 0 bases, with 6 bases between. CDR1 and CDR2 from the germline V gene are ENHRY and SYGVKD. This CDR3 spans 15 amino acids.

The chain combines TRBV5-1 with TRBJ2-7, with 14 bases that match TRBD2. Trimming cost V 4 bases and J 4 bases; bases outside gene matches: 7. This CDR3 comprises 16 residues. Germline V lookup: CDR1 SGHRS, CDR2 YFSETQ. Written as DNA, the CDR3 is TGCGCCAGCAGCCCTCCGACTAGCGGGGGGGCATACGAGCAGTACTTC. This sequence encodes CASSPPTSGGAYEQYF. Full variable domain (missing parts from reference TRBV5-1 and TRBJ2-7): KAGVTQTPRYLIKTRGQQVTLSCSPISGHRSVSWYQQTPGQGLQFLFEYFSETQRNKGNFPGRFSGRQFSNSRSEMNVSTLELGDSALYLCASSPPTSGGAYEQYFGPGTRLTVT.

The sample holds one count of this clone. The genes are TRBV5-1 and TRBJ2-1; 10 bases map to TRBD2. The CDR3 spans 14 residues. V shed 0 bases and J 9 bases; nucleotides not matched to a gene: 3. Germline lookup yields CDR1 SGHRS and CDR2 YFSETQ. The CDR3 spells CASSLERGGGEQFF. The CDR3, as DNA: TGCGCCAGCAGCTTGGAGCGGGGGGGCGGTGAGCAGTTCTTC.

The V call is TRBV6-2 or TRBV6-3, the J call TRBJ2-5; the D gene is possibly TRBD1 (5 bases). Germline V gene data show CDR1 as MNHEY and CDR2 as SVGEGT. The CDR3 length is 17 residues. Trimming pared 0 bases from V and 4 bases from J, leaving 18 bases between. The CDR3 region is CASSYSATAGNLETQYF. The CDR3, as DNA: TGTGCCAGCAGTTACTCGGCGACAGCAGGGAATTTAGAGACCCAGTACTTC.